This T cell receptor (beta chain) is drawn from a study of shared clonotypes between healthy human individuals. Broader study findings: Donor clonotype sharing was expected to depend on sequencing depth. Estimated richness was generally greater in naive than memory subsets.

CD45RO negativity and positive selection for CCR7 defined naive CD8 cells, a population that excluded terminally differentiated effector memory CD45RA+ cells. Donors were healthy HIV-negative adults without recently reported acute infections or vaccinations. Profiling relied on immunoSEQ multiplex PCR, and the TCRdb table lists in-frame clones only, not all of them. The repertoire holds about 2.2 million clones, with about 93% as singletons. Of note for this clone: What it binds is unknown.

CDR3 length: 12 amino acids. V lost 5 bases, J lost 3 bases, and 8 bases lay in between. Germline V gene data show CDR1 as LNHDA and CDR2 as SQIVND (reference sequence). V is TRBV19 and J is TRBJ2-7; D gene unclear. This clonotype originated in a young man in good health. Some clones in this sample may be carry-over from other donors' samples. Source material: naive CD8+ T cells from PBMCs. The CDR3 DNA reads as TGTGCCAGTAGTTCAGGTCTCTACGAGCAGTACTTC. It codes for CASSSGLYEQYF.